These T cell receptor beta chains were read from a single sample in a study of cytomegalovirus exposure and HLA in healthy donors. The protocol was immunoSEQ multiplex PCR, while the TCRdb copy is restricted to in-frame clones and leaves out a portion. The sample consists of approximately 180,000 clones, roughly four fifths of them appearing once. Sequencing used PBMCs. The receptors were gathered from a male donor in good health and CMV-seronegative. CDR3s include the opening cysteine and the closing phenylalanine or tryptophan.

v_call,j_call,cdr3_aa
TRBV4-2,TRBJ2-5,CASSHRQGDGETQYF
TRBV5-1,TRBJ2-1,CASSFELYNEQFF
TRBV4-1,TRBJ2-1,CASSQDSGGGAPGNEQFF
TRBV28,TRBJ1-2,CAASGGNYGYTF
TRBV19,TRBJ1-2,CASKDSPLGGYTF
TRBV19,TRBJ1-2,CASSFPERNYGYTF
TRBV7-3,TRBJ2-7,CASSLRGGISYEQYF
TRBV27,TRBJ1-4,CASSSRQQGATNEKLFF
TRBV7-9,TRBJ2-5,CASTGETQYF
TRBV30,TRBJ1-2,CAVSQRNYGYTF
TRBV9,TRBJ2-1,CASSVGWTSSRNEQFF
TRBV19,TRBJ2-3,CASSPGTGASTQYF
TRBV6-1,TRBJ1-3,CASSDAGGFSGNTIYF
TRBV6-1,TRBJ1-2,CASRWTGGDYGYTF
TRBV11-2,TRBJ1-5,CASSSQEGQPQHF
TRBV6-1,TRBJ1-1,CASSDPRMNTEAFF
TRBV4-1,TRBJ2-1,CASSQEAGLSNEQFF
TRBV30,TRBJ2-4,CAWTPGGTPGNYQYF
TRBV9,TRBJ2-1,CASSVRDSHNEQFF
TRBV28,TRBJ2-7,CASSRTGEGEQYF
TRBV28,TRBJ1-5,CASSWEGVGNQPQHF
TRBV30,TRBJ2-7,CAWGRGGGYEQYF
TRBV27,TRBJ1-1,CASSPRGGTEAFF
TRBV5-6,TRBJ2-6,CASSLARYGANVLTF
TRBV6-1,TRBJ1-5,CASSWGDHNQPQHF
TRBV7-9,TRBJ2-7,CASSPGTGSYEQYF
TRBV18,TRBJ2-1,CASSPPGGLVANEQFF
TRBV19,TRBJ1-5,CASSTPGTGSYQPQHF
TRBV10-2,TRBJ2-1,CASSEFVGLAGNEQFF
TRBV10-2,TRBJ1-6,CASSGQVGGNSPLHF
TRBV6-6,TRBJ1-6,CASSYAHPGQNSPLHF
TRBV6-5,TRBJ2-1,CASSYTVSYNEQFF
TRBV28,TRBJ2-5,CATFQETQYF
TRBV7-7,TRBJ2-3,CASSLFQGAQNTQYF
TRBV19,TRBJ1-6,CASSLAQGNSPLHF
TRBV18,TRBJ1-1,CASSPGQGTEAFF
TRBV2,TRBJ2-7,CASSAGTAYEQYF
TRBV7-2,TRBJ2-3,CASSLSRTGRGDTQYF
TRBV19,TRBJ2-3,CASRSRTSGRTDTQYF
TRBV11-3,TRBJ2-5,CASSLDREETQYF
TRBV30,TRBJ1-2,CAWRGRAYGYTF
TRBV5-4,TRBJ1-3,CASSFGGFSGNTIYF
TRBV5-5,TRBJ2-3,CASSLALASDTQYF
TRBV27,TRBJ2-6,CASSQGAGSGANVLTF